This paragraph covers one T cell receptor (beta chain) sequence. The record originates from a study of identifying expanded T cells in peripheral blood. Method: immunoSEQ multiplex PCR; TCRdb's copy keeps in-frame clones and lacks some. The data hold 130,000 or so clones, with 84% observed a single time. The V end lost 1 base, the J end lost 3 bases, and 10 bases lay between the germline ends. The CDR3 loop spans 15 amino acids. Germline assignment: CDR1 MGHRA and CDR2 YSYEKL. V and J are TRBV4-1 and TRBJ1-5; D remains ambiguous. The sequenced material came from blood. The source is a person between 18 and 69 years old in good health. CDR3 DNA sequence: TGCGCCAGCAGCCAAGTGGGAACGCCCAATCAGCCCCAGCATTTT. Protein: CASSQVGTPNQPQHF.